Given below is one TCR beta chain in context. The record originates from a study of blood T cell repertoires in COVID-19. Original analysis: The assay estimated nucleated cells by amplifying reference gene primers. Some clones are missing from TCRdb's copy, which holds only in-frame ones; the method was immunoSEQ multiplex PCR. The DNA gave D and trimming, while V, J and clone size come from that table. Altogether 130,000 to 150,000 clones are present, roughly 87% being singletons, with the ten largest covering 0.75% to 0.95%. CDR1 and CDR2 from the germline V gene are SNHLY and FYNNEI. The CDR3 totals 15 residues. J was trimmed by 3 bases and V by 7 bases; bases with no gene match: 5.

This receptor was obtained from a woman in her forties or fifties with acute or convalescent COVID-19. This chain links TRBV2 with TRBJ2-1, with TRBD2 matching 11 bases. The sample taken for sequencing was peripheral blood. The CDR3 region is CASKLGLAVYNEQFF. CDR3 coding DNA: TGTGCCAGCAAGCTGGGACTAGCGGTCTACAATGAGCAGTTCTTC.